These T cell receptor beta chains were read from a single sample in a study of vaccination and CD4 T cells after COVID-19. TCRdb re-analysed the PCR reads in MiXCR, keeping a single row per CDR3 protein. This sample yields about 17,000 distinct CDR3 sequences, of which over 65% are seen a single time; approximately 16% belongs to the top ten. Their antigens are not known. The material sequenced was CD4+ T cells from blood, cultured in vitro. These receptors were collected from a human donor who had recovered from COVID-19. Each CDR3 is given with its conserved first and last residue. D genes are given only for firm matches. Size is omitted from some rows. Given values are once, few, many or a class for expanded clones.

D gene | clone size | J gene | V gene | CDR3 protein | CDR3 DNA
- | - | TRBJ1-2 | TRBV20-1 | CSARDSKARVYGYTF | TGCAGTGCTAGAGATAGTAAGGCGCGGGTTTATGGCTACACCTTC
- | - | TRBJ1-2 | TRBV2 | CASNANYGYTF | TGTGCCAGCAACGCCAACTATGGCTACACCTTC
- | - | TRBJ1-1 | TRBV10-3 | CAISGIVNTEAFF | TGTGCCATCAGTGGAATAGTGAACACTGAAGCTTTCTTT
- | - | TRBJ2-3 | TRBV4-1 | CASSQDGADTQYF | TGCGCCAGCAGCCAAGATGGGGCAGATACGCAGTATTTT
TRBD1 | few | TRBJ1-2 | TRBV19 | CASSRFRDRGRETYPYGYTF | TGTGCCAGTAGTAGATTTCGGGACAGGGGTCGGGAAACCTACCCTTATGGCTACACCTTC
- | - | TRBJ2-3 | TRBV7-2 | CASSLWGDTQYF | TGTGCCAGCAGCCTATGGGGGGATACGCAGTATTTT
- | - | TRBJ2-3 | TRBV20-1 | CSATPPGHESTDTQYF | TGCAGTGCTACCCCCCCGGGACACGAAAGCACAGATACGCAGTATTTT
- | few | TRBJ1-2 | TRBV21-1 | CASSKDRVRHGYTF | TGTGCCAGCAGCAAAGACAGGGTCAGGCATGGCTACACCTTC
TRBD1 | once | TRBJ1-1 | TRBV6-2/TRBV6-3 | CASSYHRGETEAFF | TGTGCCAGCAGTTACCACAGGGGGGAGACTGAAGCTTTCTTT
TRBD1 | once | TRBJ1-1 | TRBV6-1 | CASTIDRGNTEAFF | TGTGCCAGCACCATTGACAGGGGGAACACTGAAGCTTTCTTT
- | few | TRBJ2-5 | TRBV2 | CASSERLGQETQYF | TGTGCCAGCAGTGAACGGTTGGGACAAGAGACCCAGTACTTC
- | - | TRBJ2-3 | TRBV28 | CASSLIGNSDTQYF | TGTGCCAGCAGTTTAATAGGGAATTCAGATACGCAGTATTTT
TRBD1 | few | TRBJ1-1 | TRBV6-1 | CASLGTGTEAFF | TGTGCCAGTCTCGGGACAGGCACTGAAGCTTTCTTT
- | - | TRBJ2-3 | TRBV18 | CASSPGADGTDTQYF | TGTGCCAGCTCACCAGGCGCGGACGGCACAGATACGCAGTATTTT
- | - | TRBJ1-2 | TRBV6-2/TRBV6-3 | CASSYLGADGYTF | TGTGCCAGCAGTTACTTGGGGGCCGATGGCTACACCTTC